This TCR beta chain was captured by sequencing in a study of immune cell composition in non-small cell lung cancer. Normal lung was taken at the farthest possible site, at least 3 cm from tumour. Produced via immunoSEQ multiplex PCR; TCRdb's table is partial and in-frame only. The repertoire has some 7,000 clones, almost 85% of them found once; the top ten carry 10% to 15%. The origin of this receptor is a human donor with non-small cell lung cancer. Material: non-adjacent lung tissue.

In DNA, the CDR3 is TGTGCCAGCATACCGACAGGGAACACTGAAGCTTTCTTT. As protein: CASIPTGNTEAFF. The chain is built from TRBV28 and TRBJ1-1; TRBD1 might be the D (6 bases). CDR1 and CDR2 from the germline V gene are MDHEN and SYDVKM. CDR3 length: 13 amino acids. V lost 7 bases, J lost 1 base, and 10 bases lay in between.